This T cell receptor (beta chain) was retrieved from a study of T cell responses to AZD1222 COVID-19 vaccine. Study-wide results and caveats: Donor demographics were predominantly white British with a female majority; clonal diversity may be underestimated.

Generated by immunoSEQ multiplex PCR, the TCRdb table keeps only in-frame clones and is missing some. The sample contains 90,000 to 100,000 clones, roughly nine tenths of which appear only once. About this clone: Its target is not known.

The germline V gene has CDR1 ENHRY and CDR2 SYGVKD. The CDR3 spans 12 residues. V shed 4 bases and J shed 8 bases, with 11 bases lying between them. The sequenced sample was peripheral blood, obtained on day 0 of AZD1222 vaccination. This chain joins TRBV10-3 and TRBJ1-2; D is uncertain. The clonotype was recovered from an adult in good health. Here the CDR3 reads CAISGGPQGYTF. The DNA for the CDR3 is TGTGCCATCAGTGGCGGACCCCAAGGCTACACCTTC.